This entry lists 8 T cell receptor beta chains sequenced from one sample in a study of T cell responses to AZD1222 COVID-19 vaccine. Using immunoSEQ multiplex PCR, the repertoire was profiled, and TCRdb retains in-frame clones only, with some absent. Of more than 110,000 clones in the sample, approximately 90% are singletons; the top ten hold around 2.8%. The specimen comprised peripheral blood, sampled on day 0 of AZD1222 vaccination. The receptor source for this set is an adult in good health.

The V call is TRBV15, the J call TRBJ1-4; D unresolved. V dropped 1 base and J dropped 2 bases, with 8 bases sitting between them. Per the germline V gene, CDR1 is LNHNV and CDR2 is YYDKDF (reference sequence). CDR3 length: 15 amino acids. The CDR3: CATSRARGTNEKLFF. CDR3 DNA sequence: TGTGCCACCAGCAGAGCCCGAGGGACTAATGAAAAACTGTTTTTT.

This sequence joins TRBV20-1 and TRBJ1-1; D remains unclear. This CDR3 is built from 11 residues. CDR1 is DFQATT and CDR2 is SNEGSKA in the germline V gene (reference sequence). V was cut by 3 bases and J by 3 bases, with 5 bases left in between. The CDR3 coding sequence is TGCAGTGCTAGTATGTACACTGAAGCTTTCTTT. Its protein is CSASMYTEAFF.

The CDR3 is CASSSHSGGIEAFF. CDR3 nucleotides: TGTGCCAGCAGCTCCCATAGTGGAGGGATTGAAGCTTTCTTT. The gene calls are TRBV11-2 and TRBJ1-1; unclear D gene. V was pared by 4 bases and J by 7 bases, with 16 bases between. Germline V gene sequence: CDR1 SGHAT, CDR2 FQNNGV. This CDR3 comprises 14 residues.

The chain is built from TRBV27 and TRBJ1-6, with 7 positions matching TRBD1. CDR1 MNHEY and CDR2 SMNVEV come from the germline V gene (reference sequence). V lost 7 bases to trimming and J lost 8 bases; unmatched junction nucleotides: 2. The CDR3 covers 12 residues. The CDR3 reads CASTRGDSPLHF. CDR3 sequence (DNA): TGTGCCAGCACCAGGGGGGATTCACCCCTCCACTTT.

The genes are TRBV6-4 and TRBJ2-1; 11 nucleotides line up with TRBD2. Germline lookup yields CDR1 MRHNA and CDR2 SNTAGT. The CDR3 extends over 17 amino acids. V gave up 6 bases and J gave up 7 bases; unmatched junction bases: 14. CDR3 in amino acids: CASSVLAGGPGRNEQFF. The CDR3 region has the DNA TGTGCCAGCAGCGTTTTAGCGGGAGGGCCGGGTAGAAATGAGCAGTTCTTC.

This sequence joins TRBV27 and TRBJ1-6, with 8 bases lining up with TRBD1. V lost 7 bases to trimming and J lost 7 bases; unmatched junction nucleotides: 6. The CDR3 is 14 residues long. Germline-derived CDR1 and CDR2 are MNHEY and SMNVEV (reference sequence). CDR3 nucleotide sequence: TGTGCCAGCAAAGGGGACAGGCTGAATTCACCCCTCCACTTT. As protein: CASKGDRLNSPLHF.

The genes are TRBV4-2 and TRBJ1-5; weak D call: TRBD1 (6 bases). V lost 2 bases to trimming and J lost 4 bases, with 9 bases between them. Germline values: CDR1 LGHNA, CDR2 YNFKEQ. CDR3 length equals 14 residues. Written as DNA, the CDR3 is TGTGCCAGCAGCCAAAAACAGGGAAATCAGCCCCAGCATTTT. Amino acids: CASSQKQGNQPQHF.

This sequence joins TRBV7-2 and TRBJ1-2, with D possibly TRBD1 on 5 matching bases. The germline V and J ends were trimmed by 5 bases and 3 bases, with 10 bases remaining between them. Germline V gene lookup returns CDR1 SGHTA and CDR2 FQGNSA. The CDR3 is made up of 13 amino acids. CDR3 sequence: CASSPQADYGYTF. CDR3 DNA sequence: TGTGCCAGCAGCCCACAGGCTGACTATGGCTACACCTTC.